Detailed here is one T cell receptor beta chain. The sample originates from a study of blood T cell repertoires in COVID-19. Study-level background: COVID-19 samples, acute and convalescent, were from the United States, Italy and Spain.

The CDR3 is 15 amino acids. Germline V gene lookup returns CDR1 SGHRS and CDR2 YFSETQ. Trimming left V 6 bases short and J 5 bases short, with 19 bases between. In the authors' workflow: Using reference gene primer amplification, nucleated cell counts were estimated. The assay was immunoSEQ multiplex PCR, and TCRdb's table has in-frame clones only and misses some. That table furnishes V, J and clone size, whereas the DNA furnished D and trimming. Among about 200,000 clones listed, roughly 80% were seen once. The TCR comes from a woman between 65 and 79 years old with acute or convalescent COVID-19. This chain uses TRBV5-1 with TRBJ2-3; unclear D gene. Input material: peripheral blood. The CDR3 DNA reads as TGCGCCAGCACCTACGAAAGCCCCACGGGAGATACGCAGTATTTT. It encodes CASTYESPTGDTQYF.